The 6 T cell receptor beta chains below all came from one sample that was sequenced in a study of CD8 T cells in Susac syndrome. With random hexamers, 0.5 to 1 ug RNA was reverse transcribed. MiXCR, applied by TCRdb to the immunoSEQ multiplex PCR reads, yields one record per CDR3 protein. The data contain about 180,000 distinct CDR3 sequences, roughly 94% of them singletons. Sequenced sample: CD4+ T cells from PBMCs. The receptors here all came from a human donor with Susac syndrome.

V is TRBV20-1 and J is TRBJ1-2; weak D call: TRBD1 (6 bases). The CDR3 contains 13 residues. V dropped 1 base and J dropped 10 bases, with 16 bases sitting between them. CDR1 DFQATT and CDR2 SNEGSKA come from the germline V gene (reference sequence). The CDR3 loop reads CSARGGQTAVYTF. CDR3 in DNA: TGCAGTGCTAGAGGGGGGCAGACGGCTGTCTACACCTTC.

This clonotype was picked up one time. The chain recombines TRBV28 with TRBJ1-2; TRBD1 aligns across 7 bases. V shed 5 bases, J shed 5 bases, and the junction held 8 bases outside the gene matches. Per germline, CDR1 MDHEN and CDR2 SYDVKM. This CDR3 has 14 amino acids. CDR3 in DNA: TGTGCCAGCAGTACGAGAGGACAGGAGTATGGCTACACCTTC. Protein sequence: CASSTRGQEYGYTF.

V gene TRBV20-1 combines with J gene TRBJ2-5; 7 nucleotides line up with TRBD2. The CDR3 runs 15 residues. V dropped 6 bases and J dropped 4; count of bases not matched to a gene: 14. Germline lookup yields CDR1 DFQATT and CDR2 SNEGSKA (reference sequence). Here the CDR3 DNA reads TGCAGTGCAGGAGATCCGCGGGGGTTGTCAGAGACCCAGTACTTC. Amino acid sequence: CSAGDPRGLSETQYF.

This clonotype has a single count. The genes are TRBV20-1 and TRBJ1-2; D not resolved. Germline assignment: CDR1 DFQATT and CDR2 SNEGSKA (reference sequence). Trimming removed 6 bases at V and 8 bases at J, with 16 bases between. The CDR3 is 12 amino acids. The CDR3 DNA reads TGCAGTGCAAGGGAGTTGCAGGAAGGCTACACCTTC. It specifies CSARELQEGYTF.

The chain recombines TRBV5-4 with TRBJ2-5, with 10 bases aligning to TRBD2. V gave up 0 bases and J gave up 6 bases; unmatched junction bases: 5. CDR3 length: 15 amino acids. In germline, CDR1 is SGHNT, CDR2 YYREEE (reference sequence). Written as DNA, the CDR3 is TGTGCCAGCAGCTTGGCCCTAGCGGGGGAACAGACCCAGTACTTC. Protein: CASSLALAGEQTQYF.

This chain connects TRBV18 to TRBJ1-5; no reliable D call. This CDR3 comprises 14 residues. Germline V gene lookup returns CDR1 KGHSH and CDR2 LQKENI. Deletions cut 3 bases from V and 3 bases from J, with 9 bases between. The CDR3 protein is CASSPGLNNQPQHF. In DNA form, the CDR3 reads TGTGCCAGCTCACCTGGCTTGAACAATCAGCCCCAGCATTTT.